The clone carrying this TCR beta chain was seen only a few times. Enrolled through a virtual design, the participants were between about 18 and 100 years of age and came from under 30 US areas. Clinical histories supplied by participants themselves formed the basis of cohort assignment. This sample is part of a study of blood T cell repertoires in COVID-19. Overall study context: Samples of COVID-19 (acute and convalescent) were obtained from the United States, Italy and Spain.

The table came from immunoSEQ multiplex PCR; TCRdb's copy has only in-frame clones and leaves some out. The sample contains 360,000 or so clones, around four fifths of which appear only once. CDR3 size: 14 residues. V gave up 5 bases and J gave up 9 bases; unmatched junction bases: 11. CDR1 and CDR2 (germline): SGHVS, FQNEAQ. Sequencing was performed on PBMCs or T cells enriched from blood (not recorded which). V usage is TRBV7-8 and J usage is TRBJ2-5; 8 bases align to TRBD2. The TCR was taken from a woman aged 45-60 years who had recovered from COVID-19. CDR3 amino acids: CASSGLGPAGAQYF. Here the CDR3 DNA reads TGTGCCAGCAGCGGACTAGGACCAGCGGGGGCCCAGTACTTC. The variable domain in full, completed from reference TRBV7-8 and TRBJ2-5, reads GAGVSQSPRYKVAKRGQDVALRCDPISGHVSLFWYQQALGQGPEFLTYFQNEAQLDKSGLPSDRFFAERPEGSVSTLKIQRTQQEDSAVYLCASSGLGPAGAQYFGPGTRLLVL.